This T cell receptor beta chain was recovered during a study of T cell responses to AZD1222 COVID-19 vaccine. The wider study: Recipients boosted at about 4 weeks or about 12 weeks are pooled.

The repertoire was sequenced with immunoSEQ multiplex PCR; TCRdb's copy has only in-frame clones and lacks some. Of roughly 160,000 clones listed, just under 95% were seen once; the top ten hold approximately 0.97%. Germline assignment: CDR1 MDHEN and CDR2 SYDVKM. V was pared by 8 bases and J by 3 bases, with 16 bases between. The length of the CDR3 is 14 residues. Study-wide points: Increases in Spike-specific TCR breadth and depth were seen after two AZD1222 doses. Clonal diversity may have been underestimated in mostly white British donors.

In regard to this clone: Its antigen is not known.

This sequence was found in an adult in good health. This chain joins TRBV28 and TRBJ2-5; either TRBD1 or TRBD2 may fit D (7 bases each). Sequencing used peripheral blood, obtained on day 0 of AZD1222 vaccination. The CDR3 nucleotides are TGTGCCAGCCTGCAGGGGGGGCCGAAAGAGACCCAGTACTTC. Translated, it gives CASLQGGPKETQYF.